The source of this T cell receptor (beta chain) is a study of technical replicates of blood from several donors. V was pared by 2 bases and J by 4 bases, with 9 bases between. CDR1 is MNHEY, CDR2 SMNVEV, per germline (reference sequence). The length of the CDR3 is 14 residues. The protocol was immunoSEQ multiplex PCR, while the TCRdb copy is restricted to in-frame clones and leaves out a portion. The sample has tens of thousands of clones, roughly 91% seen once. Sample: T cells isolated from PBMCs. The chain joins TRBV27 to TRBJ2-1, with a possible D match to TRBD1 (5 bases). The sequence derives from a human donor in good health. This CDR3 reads CASSLIREYNEQFF. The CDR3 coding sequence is TGTGCCAGCAGTTTAATCAGGGAATACAATGAGCAGTTCTTC.